These 8 T cell receptor beta chains originate from one sample sequenced in a study of T cell repertoires in cytomegalovirus infection. MiXCR, applied by TCRdb to the reads, yields one record per CDR3 protein. The table has approximately 400,000 distinct CDR3 sequences, about 33% seen once; the top ten hold roughly 15%. The material sequenced was PBMCs. All receptors come from a human donor in good health (CMV status not recorded). Some clones in this sample may be carry-over from other donors' samples.

Turning to this clonotype: The conserved final phenylalanine or tryptophan is absent from the CDR3, which likely points to a read error. V is TRBV6-8 and J is TRBJ2-1; TRBD2 agrees at 9 bases. CDR3 size: 16 residues. V shed 5 bases, J shed 6 bases, and the junction held 11 bases outside the gene matches. The germline CDR1 and CDR2 sequences are MNHGY and SAAAGT. CDR3 coding DNA: TGTGCCAGCAGTGACCTCCTGGGACTAGCCGGCAATGAGCAGTTCTTA. Residues: CASSDLLGLAGNEQFL.

The chain uses TRBV12-3 or TRBV12-4 and TRBJ1-1; maybe TRBD1 (6 bases). This CDR3 contains 13 residues. Trimming took 5 bases from V and 2 from J, leaving 9 bases between them. CDR3 amino acids: CASSMTGNTEAFF. The CDR3 nucleotides are TGTGCCAGCAGTATGACAGGTAACACTGAAGCTTTCTTT.

This clonotype came up many times. The genes are TRBV7-2 and TRBJ1-6; no clear D gene. The CDR3 has 15 amino acids. CDR1 and CDR2 from the germline V gene are SGHTA and FQGNSA. The V and J ends lost 7 bases and 10 bases respectively, with 20 bases between them. CDR3 DNA: TGTGCCAGCATTTTCCGACCCGACGGGGTCTCACCCCTCCACTTT. Protein: CASIFRPDGVSPLHF.

This clonotype was seen many times. V gene TRBV7-6 combines with J gene TRBJ2-2, with 9 bases that match TRBD2. CDR3 length: 15 amino acids. From germline, CDR1 is SGHVS and CDR2 FNYEAQ. With V trimmed by 11 bases and J by 7 bases, 14 bases remained unmatched. CDR3 in amino acids: CALKFTAGGIGELFF. For the CDR3, the DNA is TGTGCCTTAAAGTTTACGGCGGGGGGGATCGGGGAGCTGTTTTTT.

The chain recombines TRBV6-2 or TRBV6-3 with TRBJ2-2; the D call may be TRBD1 or TRBD2 (5 bases each). CDR3 size: 14 residues. Germline V CDR1 and CDR2: MNHEY, SVGEGT. The V end was cut by 5 bases, the J end by 4 bases, with 11 bases between. CDR3 DNA sequence: TGTGCCAGCAGTCGGACTGGGACCACCGGGGAGCTGTTTTTT. It codes for CASSRTGTTGELFF.

This clonotype was recorded at least ten times. The chain recombines TRBV24-1 with TRBJ2-3, with 10 bases that match TRBD2. The germline V gene encodes CDR1 KGHDR and CDR2 SFDVKD. The CDR3 extends over 16 amino acids. With 3 bases clipped from V and 3 bases from J, the junction kept 5 bases outside the gene matches. The CDR3 here is CATSDVAGGGTDTQYF. The CDR3 DNA sequence: TGTGCCACCAGTGATGTAGCGGGGGGTGGGACAGATACGCAGTATTTT.

This rearrangement joins TRBV11-2 to TRBJ1-5; TRBD1 aligns across 8 bases. The CDR3 totals 16 residues. Trimming cost V 2 bases and J 0 bases; bases outside gene matches: 3. In germline, CDR1 is SGHAT, CDR2 FQNNGV. This chain's CDR3 is CASSLSGGSSNQPQHF. The CDR3 region has the DNA TGTGCCAGCAGCTTATCAGGGGGCAGTAGCAATCAGCCCCAGCATTTT.

V gene TRBV20-1 combines with J gene TRBJ1-5, with D possibly TRBD1 on 5 matching bases. The CDR3 loop spans 17 amino acids. Per the germline V gene, CDR1 is DFQATT and CDR2 is SNEGSKA (reference sequence). The ends were cut back, 3 bases at V and 0 bases at J, with 18 bases in the middle. The CDR3, as DNA: TGCAGTGCTAGGCCCAAGGGGCCATACTATAGCAATCAGCCCCAGCATTTT. It yields the protein CSARPKGPYYSNQPQHF.